This entry lists 4 T cell receptor beta chains sequenced from one sample in a study of glioma-infiltrating T cells after dendritic cell vaccination listed by TCRdb under 2016. Library preparation was by the immunoSEQ multiplex PCR assay. Drawn from immuneACCESS, this table holds only the in-frame rearrangements with V and J called that TCRdb kept. Clones are partly lost; checked studies trace under half to an unresolved V gene and leave the rest unexplained. This sample gives fewer than 85,000 clones in total; roughly 87% of them show up just once. The leading ten clones occupy 2% to 2.5% of the sample. This sample's time point label indicates: after dendritic cell vaccination, including at tumor progression/relapse. The starting material was blood, obtained after dendritic cell vaccination. The receptor set was obtained from a human donor with glioblastoma.

This chain uses TRBV18 with TRBJ1-1, with 9 nucleotides matching TRBD1. The CDR3 loop spans 14 amino acids. Germline V lookup: CDR1 KGHSH, CDR2 LQKENI. V was clipped by 1 base and J by 6 bases; unmatched bases: 3. For the CDR3, the DNA is TGTGCCAGCTCACCACGGGACAGGGTAGCTGAAGCTTTCTTT. It encodes CASSPRDRVAEAFF.

The V and J genes are TRBV4-3 and TRBJ2-1, with D possibly TRBD2 on 5 matching bases. With 0 bases removed from V and 0 bases from J, the gap between germline ends came to 12 bases. This CDR3 has 17 amino acids. The germline V gene encodes CDR1 LGHNA and CDR2 YSLEER. CDR3 sequence: CASSQDGRGSSYNEQFF. The DNA of the CDR3 is TGCGCCAGCAGCCAAGATGGTCGGGGTAGCTCCTACAATGAGCAGTTCTTC.

The chain links TRBV7-2 to TRBJ1-2, with no clear D. CDR3 size: 14 residues. Germline CDR1 reads SGHTA; CDR2 reads FQGNSA. V was trimmed by 0 bases and J by 4 bases, leaving 9 bases between them. The CDR3 loop is CASSLAVGSYGYTF. CDR3 sequence (DNA): TGTGCCAGCAGCTTAGCGGTTGGTAGCTATGGCTACACCTTC.

The chain couples TRBV30 to TRBJ2-7; 7 positions match TRBD2. Germline V gene lookup returns CDR1 GTSNPN and CDR2 SVGIG (reference sequence). The CDR3 consists of 14 residues. The J segment lost 0 bases and the V segment lost 0 bases, leaving 2 bases of the junction unmatched. The CDR3 nucleotides are TGTGCCTGGAGTGTCTGGGGGGGCTCCTACGAGCAGTACTTC. Its translation is CAWSVWGGSYEQYF.